The rows below give T cell receptor beta chains drawn from one sample of a study of OX40 agonist ivuxolimab in advanced cancers. The table came from immunoSEQ multiplex PCR; TCRdb's copy has only in-frame clones and leaves some out. The table shows some 23,000 clones, with approximately 90% occurring only once. The sample consisted of CD4+ or CD8+ T cells sorted from blood, taken in a trial of the OX40 agonist ivuxolimab. The source is an adult with an advanced solid tumor such as melanoma, head and neck, liver or kidney cancer. Both conserved end residues are part of each CDR3. Each record gives: D gene, V gene, J gene, clone size, CDR3 protein, CDR3 DNA. The D gene is left open where the match is weak. Only part of the rows carry a size: once, few, many, or a class if the clone is expanded.

D: TRBD2; V: TRBV7-9; J: TRBJ2-7; size: -; CDR3: CASSFAGGSYEQYF; DNA: TGTGCCAGCAGCTTTGCGGGGGGATCCTACGAGCAGTACTTC
D: -; V: TRBV4-1; J: TRBJ2-7; size: -; CDR3: CASSPGLYYYEQYF; DNA: TGCGCCAGCAGTCCGGGCCTCTACTACTACGAGCAGTACTTC
D: -; V: TRBV5-1; J: TRBJ1-2; size: -; CDR3: CASSLSGDGYTF; DNA: TGCGCCAGCAGCTTGTCAGGAGATGGCTACACCTTC
D: -; V: TRBV13; J: TRBJ2-2; size: once; CDR3: CASSLGFRDRVFEELFF; DNA: TGTGCCAGCAGCTTAGGTTTCCGGGATCGGGTGTTTGAGGAGCTGTTTTTT
D: -; V: TRBV29-1; J: TRBJ2-1; size: -; CDR3: CSVYGLVRYNEQFF; DNA: TGCAGCGTTTACGGACTCGTGAGGTACAATGAGCAGTTCTTC
D: TRBD1; V: TRBV7-2; J: TRBJ2-3; size: once; CDR3: CASSLEGAFGTDTQYF; DNA: TGTGCCAGCAGCTTAGAGGGGGCGTTTGGCACAGATACGCAGTATTTT
D: TRBD1; V: TRBV30; J: TRBJ2-2; size: -; CDR3: CAWRYRGTGELFF; DNA: TGTGCCTGGAGATACAGGGGAACCGGGGAGCTGTTTTTT
D: -; V: TRBV19; J: TRBJ1-5; size: -; CDR3: CASSGRGSGNQPQHF; DNA: TGTGCCAGTAGTGGCAGGGGAAGTGGCAATCAGCCCCAGCATTTT
D: -; V: TRBV27; J: TRBJ2-2; size: -; CDR3: CASSSTGELFF; DNA: TGTGCCAGCAGTAGCACCGGGGAGCTGTTTTTT
D: -; V: TRBV9; J: TRBJ2-2; size: -; CDR3: CASSVAAGGAGELFF; DNA: TGTGCCAGCAGCGTAGCTGCAGGGGGGGCCGGGGAGCTGTTTTTT
D: -; V: TRBV18; J: TRBJ2-7; size: -; CDR3: CASSRDRRSSYEQYF; DNA: TGTGCCAGCTCACGTGACAGGCGATCGTCCTACGAGCAGTACTTC
D: -; V: TRBV7-6; J: TRBJ2-7; size: -; CDR3: CASSLDPGFEQYF; DNA: TGTGCCAGCAGCTTAGACCCGGGGTTCGAGCAGTACTTC
D: -; V: TRBV6-5; J: TRBJ2-3; size: -; CDR3: CASSSIARLGDTQYF; DNA: TGTGCCAGCAGTTCAATAGCGCGTCTGGGGGATACGCAGTATTTT
D: -; V: TRBV11-2; J: TRBJ2-2; size: -; CDR3: CASSFQEASGELFF; DNA: TGTGCCAGCAGCTTCCAAGAGGCCTCCGGGGAGCTGTTTTTT
D: -; V: TRBV7-2; J: TRBJ2-7; size: -; CDR3: CASSFQGSYEQYF; DNA: TGTGCCAGCAGCTTTCAGGGTTCCTACGAGCAGTACTTC
D: TRBD1; V: TRBV29-1; J: TRBJ1-1; size: -; CDR3: CSVGPSTGLGEAFF; DNA: TGCAGCGTGGGACCCTCGACAGGGCTTGGTGAAGCTTTCTTT
D: -; V: TRBV28; J: TRBJ1-1; size: -; CDR3: CASSLWSDGTEAFF; DNA: TGTGCCAGCAGTTTATGGTCAGACGGCACTGAAGCTTTCTTT
D: -; V: TRBV5-6; J: TRBJ2-1; size: -; CDR3: CASSLVRASSYNEQFF; DNA: TGTGCCAGCAGCTTGGTCCGGGCCTCCTCCTACAATGAGCAGTTCTTC
D: TRBD2; V: TRBV7-2; J: TRBJ2-5; size: once; CDR3: CASSLYGGALETQYF; DNA: TGTGCCAGCAGCTTATACGGGGGGGCCCTGGAGACCCAGTACTTC
D: TRBD1; V: TRBV7-9; J: TRBJ2-7; size: -; CDR3: CASSQDRAYEQYF; DNA: TGTGCCAGCAGCCAAGACAGGGCCTACGAGCAGTACTTC
D: -; V: TRBV27; J: TRBJ2-1; size: -; CDR3: CASSLMLSSYNEQFF; DNA: TGTGCCAGCAGTTTAATGCTAAGCTCCTACAATGAGCAGTTCTTC
D: -; V: TRBV4-1; J: TRBJ2-1; size: -; CDR3: CASSPPGYGGEQFF; DNA: TGCGCCAGCAGCCCCCCTGGGTACGGGGGTGAGCAGTTCTTC
D: TRBD1; V: TRBV5-5; J: TRBJ2-7; size: -; CDR3: CASSSRSSVQGRFEQYF; DNA: TGTGCCAGCAGCAGCCGTTCTTCCGTACAGGGGCGCTTCGAGCAGTACTTC
D: -; V: TRBV18; J: TRBJ1-5; size: few; CDR3: CASSPDEEQPQHF; DNA: TGTGCCAGCTCACCAGATGAGGAGCAGCCCCAGCATTTT
D: -; V: TRBV4-1; J: TRBJ2-2; size: -; CDR3: CASSPGGDTGELFF; DNA: TGCGCCAGCAGCCCCGGGGGTGACACCGGGGAGCTGTTTTTT
D: TRBD1; V: TRBV10-3; J: TRBJ2-7; size: -; CDR3: CAISIKQGSHEQYF; DNA: TGTGCCATCAGTATTAAACAGGGGTCCCACGAGCAGTACTTC
D: TRBD2; V: TRBV5-1; J: TRBJ2-5; size: -; CDR3: CASTSGGAEETQYF; DNA: TGCGCCAGCACTAGCGGGGGGGCCGAAGAGACCCAGTACTTC
D: -; V: TRBV28; J: TRBJ2-5; size: -; CDR3: CASSLAGIPGTQYF; DNA: TGTGCCAGCAGTTTAGCGGGCATCCCAGGGACCCAGTACTTC
D: TRBD2; V: TRBV19; J: TRBJ2-7; size: -; CDR3: CASSIRLAGGEQYF; DNA: TGTGCCAGTAGTATTCGACTAGCGGGGGGCGAGCAGTACTTC
D: TRBD2; V: TRBV30; J: TRBJ2-3; size: -; CDR3: CERLAGGLGTDTQYF; DNA: TGTGAAAGGTTAGCGGGGGGGCTCGGTACAGATACGCAGTATTTT
D: -; V: TRBV6-5; J: TRBJ2-7; size: -; CDR3: CASSFHYEQYF; DNA: TGTGCCAGCAGTTTCCACTACGAGCAGTACTTC
D: -; V: TRBV5-5; J: TRBJ2-7; size: -; CDR3: CASSLGPGPYEQYF; DNA: TGTGCCAGCAGCTTAGGGCCAGGCCCCTACGAGCAGTACTTC
D: -; V: TRBV5-1; J: TRBJ2-5; size: -; CDR3: CASSSPGVYETQYF; DNA: TGCGCCAGCAGCTCGCCGGGAGTTTACGAGACCCAGTACTTC
D: -; V: TRBV10-3; J: TRBJ2-7; size: -; CDR3: CAISLDSYEQYF; DNA: TGTGCCATCAGTCTAGACAGCTACGAGCAGTACTTC
D: TRBD1; V: TRBV5-1; J: TRBJ2-3; size: -; CDR3: CASSLKQGAPTQYF; DNA: TGCGCCAGCAGCTTGAAACAGGGGGCCCCTACGCAGTATTTT
D: -; V: TRBV19; J: TRBJ1-1; size: -; CDR3: CASKGREEWITEAFF; DNA: TGTGCCAGTAAGGGCAGGGAGGAATGGATCACTGAAGCTTTCTTT
D: -; V: TRBV6-6; J: TRBJ2-7; size: -; CDR3: CASSYSGFQQYF; DNA: TGTGCCAGCAGTTACTCGGGGTTCCAGCAGTACTTC
D: -; V: TRBV7-2; J: TRBJ1-5; size: -; CDR3: CASSLIGDQPQHF; DNA: TGTGCCAGCAGCTTAATCGGTGATCAGCCCCAGCATTTT
D: TRBD1; V: TRBV5-1; J: TRBJ2-5; size: -; CDR3: CASSLQGWETQYF; DNA: TGCGCCAGCAGCTTACAGGGGTGGGAGACCCAGTACTTC
D: TRBD2; V: TRBV7-9; J: TRBJ2-3; size: -; CDR3: CASSLARSGLAGGPDTQYF; DNA: TGTGCCAGCAGCTTAGCGCGTAGTGGACTAGCGGGGGGGCCTGATACGCAGTATTTT
D: -; V: TRBV7-9; J: TRBJ2-7; size: few; CDR3: CASSVGPYEQYF; DNA: TGTGCCAGCAGCGTGGGACCCTACGAGCAGTACTTC
D: -; V: TRBV7-9; J: TRBJ2-7; size: -; CDR3: CASSLGQEYEQYF; DNA: TGTGCCAGCAGCTTAGGACAGGAATACGAGCAGTACTTC
D: TRBD2; V: TRBV7-6; J: TRBJ2-1; size: -; CDR3: CASSLGYGSGSEQFF; DNA: TGTGCCAGCAGCTTAGGGTATGGTAGCGGGAGTGAGCAGTTCTTC
D: -; V: TRBV5-6; J: TRBJ1-2; size: -; CDR3: CASSLEGVYGYTF; DNA: TGTGCCAGCAGCTTGGAGGGGGTTTATGGCTACACCTTC
D: -; V: TRBV19; J: TRBJ1-5; size: -; CDR3: CASSLSSSGVMQPQHF; DNA: TGTGCCAGTAGCCTAAGCTCTTCAGGGGTTATGCAGCCCCAGCATTTT
D: TRBD1; V: TRBV28; J: TRBJ2-7; size: -; CDR3: CASSLFGTGSPYEQYF; DNA: TGTGCCAGCAGTTTATTCGGGACAGGGAGTCCCTACGAGCAGTACTTC
D: TRBD2; V: TRBV9; J: TRBJ2-2; size: -; CDR3: CASSAPGTSGGDGELFF; DNA: TGTGCCAGCAGCGCCCCCGGGACTAGCGGGGGGGACGGGGAGCTGTTTTTT
D: -; V: TRBV7-6; J: TRBJ1-5; size: -; CDR3: CASSPDGLRSRADQPQHF; DNA: TGTGCCAGCAGCCCGGACGGTCTCCGATCCCGGGCGGATCAGCCCCAGCATTTT
D: -; V: TRBV6-1; J: TRBJ2-5; size: once; CDR3: CASSVQGSQETQYF; DNA: TGTGCCAGCAGTGTACAGGGCTCCCAAGAGACCCAGTACTTC
D: -; V: TRBV19; J: TRBJ1-5; size: few; CDR3: CASSYVRAANQPQHF; DNA: TGTGCCAGTAGTTATGTTCGGGCGGCTAATCAGCCCCAGCATTTT
D: TRBD1; V: TRBV18; J: TRBJ1-1; size: -; CDR3: CASSTGQISETEAFF; DNA: TGTGCCAGCTCAACGGGACAGATCTCGGAAACTGAAGCTTTCTTT
D: -; V: TRBV6-5; J: TRBJ1-6; size: few; CDR3: CASSGYNSPLHF; DNA: TGTGCCAGCAGTGGATATAATTCACCCCTCCACTTT
D: -; V: TRBV5-4; J: TRBJ1-2; size: -; CDR3: CASSLNQNGYTF; DNA: TGTGCCAGCAGCTTAAATCAGAACGGCTACACCTTC
D: TRBD2; V: TRBV2; J: TRBJ2-5; size: -; CDR3: CASRRGGLAGTGETQYF; DNA: TGTGCCAGCAGAAGGGGGGGACTAGCGGGGACAGGGGAGACCCAGTACTTC